These 28 T cell receptor beta chains came from one sample sequenced in a study of cytomegalovirus exposure and HLA in healthy donors. The PCR used 60 Vbeta and 13 Jbeta primers. Produced via immunoSEQ multiplex PCR; TCRdb's table is partial and in-frame only. The sample includes hundreds of thousands of clones, about 77% of them seen just once. Sequenced input: PBMCs. The source of these receptors is a boy between 10 and 17 years old in good health and CMV-seronegative.

CDR3 bases: TGCGCCAGCACAGCAGGATTGATGAACACTGAAGCTTTCTTT. Amino acid sequence: CASTAGLMNTEAFF. The chain combines TRBV5-1 with TRBJ1-1, with D unresolved. Per the germline V gene, CDR1 is SGHRS and CDR2 is YFSETQ. This CDR3 is 14 amino acids long. The V end lost 6 bases, the J end lost 0 bases, and 12 bases lay between the germline ends.

The rearrangement joins TRBV18 to TRBJ2-1, with 9 positions matching TRBD1. Germline V CDR1 and CDR2: KGHSH, LQKENI. The CDR3 is 14 amino acids. The junction had 3 bases not matched to a gene; V was cut back by 3 bases and J by 6 bases. CDR3 in DNA: TGTGCCAGCTCACCTAAGACAGGGGGCAATGAGCAGTTCTTC. This sequence encodes CASSPKTGGNEQFF.

The chain couples TRBV11-1 to TRBJ2-1; no reliable D call. CDR1 is SGHAT and CDR2 is FQDESV in the germline V gene (reference sequence). V lost 2 bases, J lost 1 base, and 6 bases lay in between. This CDR3 spans 14 amino acids. The CDR3: CASSLLRSYNEQFF. The CDR3 DNA is TGTGCCAGCAGCTTATTGAGGTCCTACAATGAGCAGTTCTTC.

This clone was found a few times. DNA for the CDR3: TGTGCCAGCAGCTTGAACAGGGGGTACGGCTACACCTTC. This codes for CASSLNRGYGYTF. J is TRBJ1-2 and V is TRBV5-4; 8 positions match TRBD1. The junction had 4 bases not matched to a gene; V was cut back by 1 base and J by 8 bases. The length of the CDR3 is 13 residues. Germline CDR1 is SGHNT and CDR2 is YYREEE (reference sequence).

V and J are TRBV18 and TRBJ1-3; the D gene is possibly TRBD1 (6 bases). CDR1 is KGHSH, CDR2 LQKENI, per germline. This CDR3 contains 15 residues. V was cut by 4 bases and J by 2 bases, with 12 bases left in between. CDR3 region: CASSLGGATGNTIYF. CDR3 DNA: TGTGCCAGCTCACTCGGGGGGGCGACTGGAAACACCATATATTTT. The complete variable domain, with remaining parts taken from reference TRBV18 and TRBJ1-3, reads NAGVMQNPRHLVRRRGQEARLRCSPMKGHSHVYWYRQLPEEGLKFMVYLQKENIIDESGMPKERFSAEFPKEGPSILRIQQVVRGDSAAYFCASSLGGATGNTIYFGEGSWLTVV.

The CDR3 protein is CASSVGQASYEQYF. CDR3 bases: TGTGCCAGCAGCGTAGGACAGGCCTCCTACGAGCAGTACTTC. The chain recombines TRBV9 with TRBJ2-7; TRBD1 is a possible D gene (6 bases). CDR3 size: 14 residues. Germline V gives CDR1 SGDLS, CDR2 YYNGEE. Between the trimmed V and J ends, which lost 0 bases and 0 bases, there was a span of 7 bases.

The V call is TRBV4-2, the J call TRBJ2-7; 10 bases fit TRBD1. In germline, CDR1 is LGHNA, CDR2 YNFKEQ. This CDR3 contains 15 residues. Trimming removed 2 bases from V and 3 bases from J; junction bases left unmatched: 4. The CDR3 loop reads CASSQYRDRGYEQYF. CDR3 DNA: TGTGCCAGCAGCCAATACCGGGACAGGGGCTACGAGCAGTACTTC.

The chain joins TRBV7-9 to TRBJ2-7; D call uncertain. The V and J ends lost 1 base and 7 bases respectively, with 8 bases between them. Germline CDR1 is SEHNR and CDR2 is FQNEAQ (reference sequence). The CDR3 length is 12 residues. CDR3 DNA: TGTGCCAGCAGCTTAGATTCTGTGGAGCAGTACTTC. Translated, it gives CASSLDSVEQYF.

The rearrangement links TRBV5-8 to TRBJ1-2, with D possibly being TRBD1 (6 bases). Trimming removed 10 bases at V and 6 bases at J, with 13 bases between. Germline loops: CDR1 SGHTS, CDR2 YDEGEE. CDR3 length equals 11 residues. The CDR3 DNA follows: TGTGCCCCGGCAGGGACAAATGGCTACACCTTC. Translating it yields CAPAGTNGYTF.

The chain couples TRBV7-3 to TRBJ2-1; TRBD2 matches at 10 bases. Germline assignment: CDR1 SGHTA and CDR2 FQGTGA. There are 15 residues in the CDR3. Losses at the gene ends were 3 bases for V and 6 bases for J; bases not matched to a gene: 5. The CDR3 nucleotides are TGTGCCAGCAGCTTCAGCGGGGGGGTGATCAATGAGCAGTTCTTC. Protein product: CASSFSGGVINEQFF. The full variable domain, its missing parts supplied by reference TRBV7-3 and TRBJ2-1, is GAGVSQTPSNKVTEKGKYVELRCDPISGHTALYWYRQSLGQGPEFLIYFQGTGAADDSGLPNDRFFAVRPEGSVSTLKIQRTERGDSAVYLCASSFSGGVINEQFFGPGTRLTVL.

This rearrangement joins TRBV6-5 to TRBJ2-5, with 7 bases matching TRBD2. The J call may be mistaken, given a closer DNA end match to TRBJ2-7. CDR1 and CDR2 (germline): MNHEY, SVGAGI. The CDR3 consists of 14 residues. The CDR3 DNA reads TGTGCCAGCAGACGCGCCGGGACTACCTACGAGCAGTACTTC. This translates into CASRRAGTTYEQYF.

A note on this clone: At one end the junction does not follow the germline gene, possibly because of a read error. The chain carries TRBV27 and TRBJ2-6; 7 bases align to TRBD1. This CDR3 comprises 13 residues. Germline assignment: CDR1 MNHEY and CDR2 SMNVEV (reference sequence). The CDR3 DNA is TGTGCCAGCAGTTTAGAGGGGGCCAACGTCTTGACTTTC. Translating gives CASSLEGANVLTF.

The chain joins TRBV7-9 to TRBJ1-2; 9 bases agree with TRBD1. This CDR3 comprises 15 residues. Trimming cost V 1 base and J 6 bases; bases outside gene matches: 6. Germline CDR1 and CDR2: SEHNR and FQNEAQ (reference sequence). In DNA form, the CDR3 reads TGTGCCAGCAGCTTAGGGACAGGGGATAGGAATGGCTACACCTTC. This sequence encodes CASSLGTGDRNGYTF. The entire variable domain, with the rest obtained from reference TRBV7-9 and TRBJ1-2, is as follows: DTGVSQNPRHKITKRGQNVTFRCDPISEHNRLYWYRQTLGQGPEFLTYFQNEAQLEKSRLLSDRFSAERPKGSFSTLEIQRTEQGDSAMYLCASSLGTGDRNGYTFGSGTRLTVV.

The chain uses TRBV11-2 and TRBJ1-1; TRBD1 might be the D (5 bases). Looked up from germline, CDR1 is SGHAT and CDR2 is FQNNGV. The CDR3 runs to 15 residues. V lost 1 base and J lost 4, with 13 bases in between. The CDR3 sequence: CASSLGRAEGTEAFF. The CDR3 DNA is TGTGCCAGCAGCTTAGGCAGGGCGGAGGGCACTGAAGCTTTCTTT.

This chain uses TRBV19 with TRBJ2-1; 8 bases are shared with TRBD1. The CDR3 runs to 15 residues. The germline gives CDR1 LNHDA, CDR2 SQIVND (reference sequence). V lost 3 bases to trimming and J lost 7 bases; unmatched junction nucleotides: 8. CDR3 nucleotide sequence: TGTGCCAGTAGTATCTATGGACAGGGTGTAAATGAGCAGTTCTTC. Its protein is CASSIYGQGVNEQFF. Complete variable domain (other parts from reference TRBV19 and TRBJ2-1): DGGITQSPKYLFRKEGQNVTLSCEQNLNHDAMYWYRQDPGQGLRLIYYSQIVNDFQKGDIAEGYSVSREKKESFPLTVTSAQKNPTAFYLCASSIYGQGVNEQFFGPGTRLTVL.

This clone was observed a handful of times. The chain employs TRBV5-4 and TRBJ1-4; D is ambiguous. Trimming shortened V by 0 bases and J by 5 bases, and 8 bases separated the two germline ends. The CDR3 extends over 14 amino acids. CDR1 and CDR2 from the germline V gene are SGHNT and YYREEE (reference sequence). Here the CDR3 reads CASSLAAGNEKLFF. The CDR3 nucleotides read TGTGCCAGCAGCTTGGCGGCGGGGAATGAAAAACTGTTTTTT.

The DNA of the CDR3 is TGCGCCAGCAGCTCCATATGGACAGGGAAGAGCACTGAAGCTTTCTTT. Encoded protein: CASSSIWTGKSTEAFF. The rearrangement uses TRBV5-1 and TRBJ1-1; 8 positions match TRBD1. CDR1 and CDR2 from the germline V gene are SGHRS and YFSETQ. There are 16 residues in the CDR3. The trim removed 3 bases at V and 4 bases at J, leaving 11 bases unmatched. The complete variable domain, with remaining parts taken from reference TRBV5-1 and TRBJ1-1, reads KAGVTQTPRYLIKTRGQQVTLSCSPISGHRSVSWYQQTPGQGLQFLFEYFSETQRNKGNFPGRFSGRQFSNSRSEMNVSTLELGDSALYLCASSSIWTGKSTEAFFGQGTRLTVV.

The chain joins TRBV25-1 to TRBJ1-2, with a tentative D call TRBD1 (6 bases). The germline gives CDR1 MGHDK, CDR2 SYGVNS. The CDR3 covers 14 residues. V lost 6 bases, J lost 6 bases, and 17 bases lay in between. This CDR3 is CASRVTGWDDGYTF. The CDR3 DNA sequence: TGTGCCAGCAGGGTTACAGGGTGGGACGATGGCTACACCTTC.

This clone is a singleton in its sample. The chain links TRBV7-8 to TRBJ2-1, with D possibly being TRBD2 (6 bases). The CDR3 contains 15 residues. V lost 1 base and J 4 bases, leaving 11 bases between the germline ends. Germline V CDR1 and CDR2: SGHVS, FQNEAQ. The CDR3 is CASSLGRDPYNEQFF. CDR3 in DNA: TGTGCCAGCAGCTTAGGGCGGGACCCATACAATGAGCAGTTCTTC.

The V gene is TRBV5-1, the J gene TRBJ1-2; D might be TRBD1 (5 bases). The CDR3 loop spans 17 amino acids. With 4 bases removed from V and 8 bases from J, the gap between germline ends came to 27 bases. Germline V gene lookup returns CDR1 SGHRS and CDR2 YFSETQ. In nucleotides, the CDR3 is TGCGCCAGCAGCCCAGGAAGCGCCGGGACTCCCCTAGGCGGCTACACCTTC. Its translation is CASSPGSAGTPLGGYTF.

This clone appeared a few times. This chain connects TRBV6-5 to TRBJ2-7; possibly TRBD1 for D (6 bases). The CDR3 consists of 14 residues. CDR1 and CDR2 from the germline V gene are MNHEY and SVGAGI. Trimming cost V 5 bases and J 0 bases, with 11 bases left between them. The CDR3 nucleotides are TGTGCCAGCAGTACAGGGACGAGCTCCTACGAGCAGTACTTC. Translated, it gives CASSTGTSSYEQYF.

The chain couples TRBV9 to TRBJ2-7; 7 bases are shared with TRBD1. CDR3 length equals 16 residues. Trimming at V came to 3 bases and at J to 3 bases, leaving 12 bases not matched to a gene. Germline CDR1 SGDLS, CDR2 YYNGEE. The chain's CDR3 is CASSAAPGDRYYEQYF. The CDR3 DNA reads TGTGCCAGCAGCGCAGCCCCTGGGGACAGATACTACGAGCAGTACTTC.

In its sample, this clone was seen once. The chain joins TRBV30 to TRBJ2-3; TRBD1 matches at 10 bases. The CDR3 runs 15 residues. With 3 bases clipped from V and 6 bases from J, the junction kept 9 bases outside the gene matches. Germline V gene lookup returns CDR1 GTSNPN and CDR2 SVGIG (reference sequence). The CDR3 protein is CAWSWTGGIVDTQYF. CDR3 sequence (DNA): TGTGCCTGGAGCTGGACAGGGGGAATAGTGGATACGCAGTATTTT.

V is TRBV7-9 and J is TRBJ2-5, with TRBD1 matching over 8 bases. The germline V gene has CDR1 SEHNR and CDR2 FQNEAQ (reference sequence). The CDR3 totals 14 residues. Trimming removed 5 bases from V and 5 bases from J; junction bases left unmatched: 7. CDR3 nucleotides: TGTGCCAGCAGCCTCGACAGGGGACGCGAGACCCAGTACTTC. This translates into CASSLDRGRETQYF.

This clone was seen once. The chain carries TRBV6-6 and TRBJ1-1; D possibly corresponds to TRBD1 (6 bases). The CDR3 runs 14 residues. Germline V gene sequence: CDR1 MNHNY, CDR2 SVGAGI (reference sequence). V was cut by 6 bases and J by 5 bases, with 16 bases left in between. CDR3 bases: TGTGCCAGCAGAACCACAGGGTTGGGAACTGAAGCTTTCTTT. It translates to CASRTTGLGTEAFF.

The chain uses TRBV6-1 and TRBJ1-1; D may be TRBD1 (6 bases). Trimming stripped 6 bases from V and 4 bases from J, with 15 bases between. The CDR3 length is 14 residues. The germline V gene has CDR1 MNHNS and CDR2 SASEGT. The CDR3 coding sequence is TGTGCCAGCAGCCCCAGGGGCGGGGGCACTGAAGCTTTCTTT. Amino acids: CASSPRGGGTEAFF.

V and J are TRBV5-4 and TRBJ1-1; TRBD1 might be the D (5 bases). Trimming left V 0 bases short and J 1 base short, with 10 bases between. Germline V gene lookup returns CDR1 SGHNT and CDR2 YYREEE (reference sequence). The CDR3 runs 15 residues. The CDR3 reads CASSLGGGTNTEAFF. The CDR3 region has the DNA TGTGCCAGCAGCTTGGGGGGGGGAACGAACACTGAAGCTTTCTTT. The entire variable domain, with the rest obtained from reference TRBV5-4 and TRBJ1-1, is as follows: ETGVTQSPTHLIKTRGQQVTLRCSSQSGHNTVSWYQQALGQGPQFIFQYYREEENGRGNFPPRFSGLQFPNYSSELNVNALELDDSALYLCASSLGGGTNTEAFFGQGTRLTVV.

The gene calls are TRBV27 and TRBJ2-3; no reliable D call. V lost 1 base, J lost 4 bases, and 12 bases lay in between. The V gene's germline CDR1 is MNHEY and CDR2 SMNVEV (reference sequence). The length of the CDR3 is 15 residues. CDR3 DNA: TGTGCCAGCAGTTTATATGTTGAGTCGGCAGATACGCAGTATTTT. Its translation: CASSLYVESADTQYF.